What follows is one TCR beta chain and its context. Using immunoSEQ multiplex PCR, the repertoire was profiled, and TCRdb retains in-frame clones only, with some absent. There are a few hundred thousand clones in the sample; 83% occur only once, and about 7.4% lies in the top ten. This entry comes from a study of Ad26.COV2.S vaccination and SARS-CoV-2 variants. J gave up 7 bases and V 6 bases, and 8 bases lay outside the gene matches. CDR1 SNHLY and CDR2 FYNNEI come from the germline V gene. This CDR3 spans 16 amino acids. Noted treatment: some 19 received Ad26.COV2.S at low or high dose, single or two shots; 5 received placebo; per-sample allocation not given. Material that was analyzed had been drawn on day 63 after the first vaccine or placebo injection. In the vaccine, an Ad26 vector expressed the SARS-CoV-2 spike of the Wuhan strain.

The chain has TRBV2 and TRBJ1-6; TRBD1 matches 11 bases. Sequencing was performed on peripheral blood, taken in a trial of Ad26.COV2.S vaccine versus placebo. This receptor was identified in a person between 18 and 59 years old who received the Ad26.COV2.S COVID-19 vaccine or a placebo. The DNA of the CDR3 is TGTGCCAGCAGGGGAGGACAGGGGGCCACGAATTCACCCCTCCACTTT. Translation gives CASRGGQGATNSPLHF. Drawing the rest from reference TRBV2 and TRBJ1-6, the complete variable domain is EPEVTQTPSHQVTQMGQEVILRCVPISNHLYFYWYRQILGQKVEFLVSFYNNEISEKSEIFDDQFSVERPDGSNFTLKIRSTKLEDSAMYFCASRGGQGATNSPLHFGNGTRLTVT.